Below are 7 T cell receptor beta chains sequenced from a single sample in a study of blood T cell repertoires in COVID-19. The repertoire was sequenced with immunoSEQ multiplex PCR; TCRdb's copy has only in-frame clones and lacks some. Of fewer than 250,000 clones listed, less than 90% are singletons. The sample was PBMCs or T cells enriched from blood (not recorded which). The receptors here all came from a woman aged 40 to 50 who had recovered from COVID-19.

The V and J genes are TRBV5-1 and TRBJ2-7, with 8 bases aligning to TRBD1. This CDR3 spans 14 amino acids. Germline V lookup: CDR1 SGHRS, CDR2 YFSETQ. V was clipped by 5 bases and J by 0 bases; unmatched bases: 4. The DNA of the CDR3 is TGCGCCAGCAGTCAAACAGGGGGCTCCTACGAGCAGTACGTC. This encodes CASSQTGGSYEQYV.

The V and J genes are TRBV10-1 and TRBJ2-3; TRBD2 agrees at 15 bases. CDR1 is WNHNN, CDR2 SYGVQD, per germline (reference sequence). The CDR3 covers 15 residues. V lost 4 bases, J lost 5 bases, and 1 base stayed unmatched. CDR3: CASSVGLAGGDTQYF. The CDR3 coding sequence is TGCGCCAGCAGTGTGGGACTAGCGGGAGGAGATACGCAGTATTTT.

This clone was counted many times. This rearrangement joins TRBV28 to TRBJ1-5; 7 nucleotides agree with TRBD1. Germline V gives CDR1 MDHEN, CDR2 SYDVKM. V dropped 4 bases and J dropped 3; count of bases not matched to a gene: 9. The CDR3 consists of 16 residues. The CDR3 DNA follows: TGTGCCAGCAGTTCCTATTGGACAGGCGACAATCAGCCCCAGCATTTT. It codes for CASSSYWTGDNQPQHF.

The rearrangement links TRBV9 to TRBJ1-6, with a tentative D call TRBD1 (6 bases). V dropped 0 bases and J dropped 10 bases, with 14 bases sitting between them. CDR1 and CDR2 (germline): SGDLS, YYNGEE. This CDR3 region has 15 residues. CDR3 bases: TGTGCCAGCAGCGTAGAACAGGGTTGGGGATCACCCCTCCACTTT. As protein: CASSVEQGWGSPLHF.

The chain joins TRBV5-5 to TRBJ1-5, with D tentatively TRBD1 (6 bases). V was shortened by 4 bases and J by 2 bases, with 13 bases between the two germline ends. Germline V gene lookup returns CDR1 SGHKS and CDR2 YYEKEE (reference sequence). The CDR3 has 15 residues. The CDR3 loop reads CASSPIAGGNQPQHF. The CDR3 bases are TGTGCCAGCAGCCCTATTGCAGGGGGCAATCAGCCCCAGCATTTT.

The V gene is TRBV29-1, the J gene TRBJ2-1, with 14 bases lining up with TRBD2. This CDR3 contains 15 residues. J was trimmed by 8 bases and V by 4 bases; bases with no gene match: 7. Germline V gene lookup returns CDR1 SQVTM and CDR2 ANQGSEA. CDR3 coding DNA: TGCAGCGTTGCCCGGACTAGCGGGAGGAGCCATGAGCAGTTCTTC. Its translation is CSVARTSGRSHEQFF.

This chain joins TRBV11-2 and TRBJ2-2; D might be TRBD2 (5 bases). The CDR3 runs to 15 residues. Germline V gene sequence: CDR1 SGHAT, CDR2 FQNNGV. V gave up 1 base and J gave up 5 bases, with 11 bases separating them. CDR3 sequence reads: CASSLGGRQTGELFF. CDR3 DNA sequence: TGTGCCAGCAGCTTAGGCGGGCGCCAGACCGGGGAGCTGTTTTTT.